The rows below give T cell receptor beta chains drawn from one sample of a study of blood T cells in healthy people across ages. TCRdb recomputed calls from the 5' RACE reads with MiXCR, one row per CDR3 protein. The repertoire holds 600,000 or so distinct CDR3 sequences, with roughly 21% as singletons. Sequencing was carried out using blood. These receptors all stem from an older man in good health. The CDR3 runs from the conserved cysteine through the conserved F or W. The order of the fields is J gene, V gene, D gene, clone size, CDR3 protein, CDR3 DNA. The D gene is left open where the match is weak. Clone size is given for some rows only: seen once, a few or many times, or a class if the clone is expanded.

>TRBJ2-3|TRBV5-1|.|.
CASSLGAANTQYF
TGCGCCAGCAGCTTGGGGGCAGCAAATACGCAGTATTTT
>TRBJ2-7|TRBV5-1|.|few
CASSLADSYSYEQYF
TGCGCCAGCAGCTTGGCGGACAGTTATTCCTACGAGCAGTACTTC
>TRBJ2-7|TRBV4-2|TRBD2|few
CASSQEGVLAASSYEQYF
TGTGCCAGCAGCCAAGAAGGGGTACTAGCGGCTAGCTCCTACGAGCAGTACTTC
>TRBJ1-5|TRBV4-2|.|few
CASSQVITPGNTQPQHF
TGTGCCAGCAGCCAAGTCATAACCCCAGGGAACACCCAGCCCCAGCATTTT
>TRBJ2-1|TRBV5-1|TRBD2|.
CASSLGTSDNNEQFF
TGCGCCAGCAGCCTCGGGACTAGCGATAACAATGAGCAGTTCTTC
>TRBJ2-1|TRBV7-3|.|many
CASSPTDYNEQFF
TGTGCCAGCAGCCCGACGGATTACAATGAGCAGTTCTTC
>TRBJ2-1|TRBV6-1|TRBD2|.
CASSLGLAEGGFF
TGTGCCAGCAGCCTGGGACTAGCGGAGGGGGGGTTCTTC
>TRBJ2-7|TRBV3-1|.|.
CASSQELSLPYERYF
TGTGCCAGCAGCCAAGAATTATCCCTACCCTACGAGCGGTACTTC
>TRBJ1-4|TRBV25-1|.|few
CASSEWAANEKLFF
TGTGCCAGCAGTGAATGGGCCGCTAATGAAAAACTGTTTTTT
>TRBJ2-1|TRBV24-1|TRBD1|few
CATSGNRGHLNEQFF
TGTGCCACCAGTGGAAACAGGGGGCATTTGAATGAGCAGTTCTTC
>TRBJ2-5|TRBV5-1|.|.
CASSVSPQETQYF
TGCGCCAGCAGCGTCTCCCCACAAGAGACCCAGTACTTC
>TRBJ2-7|TRBV5-1|TRBD1|.
CASSWGQESSYEQYF
TGCGCCAGCAGCTGGGGACAGGAGAGCTCCTACGAGCAGTACTTC
>TRBJ2-5|TRBV20-1|TRBD1|few
CSARDPGTDQETQYF
TGCAGTGCTAGAGATCCAGGGACAGACCAAGAGACCCAGTACTTC
>TRBJ2-1|TRBV18|TRBD2|few
CASSQSAGGFNEQFF
TGTGCCAGCTCACAATCAGCGGGAGGGTTCAATGAGCAGTTCTTC
>TRBJ2-3|TRBV5-1|TRBD2|few
CASSLEGSSGADTQYF
TGCGCCAGCAGCTTGGAGGGGAGTAGCGGGGCAGATACGCAGTATTTT
>TRBJ2-7|TRBV20-1|.|.
CSARDPGGSYEQYF
TGCAGTGCTAGAGATCCCGGGGGCAGCTACGAGCAGTACTTC
>TRBJ1-5|TRBV6-1|.|few
CASSSLGVNQPQHF
TGTGCCAGCAGCAGCCTAGGGGTCAATCAGCCCCAGCATTTT
>TRBJ2-5|TRBV5-6|.|.
CASSLNPGGGGETQYF
TGTGCCAGCAGCTTAAATCCCGGGGGCGGGGGAGAGACCCAGTACTTC
>TRBJ1-4|TRBV6-6|.|.
CAGALDGVPKLFF
TGTGCCGGCGCCTTAGACGGGGTCCCGAAACTGTTTTTT
>TRBJ2-1|TRBV6-2/TRBV6-3|.|many
CASTDQFSGAHNEQFF
TGTGCCAGCACCGACCAATTTAGCGGAGCTCACAATGAGCAGTTCTTC
>TRBJ2-5|TRBV3-1|.|few
CASSPISETQYF
TGTGCCAGCAGCCCCATCTCAGAGACCCAGTACTTC
>TRBJ2-1|TRBV7-8|.|.
CASSTSYPPEQFF
TGTGCCAGCAGCACTTCTTACCCGCCTGAGCAGTTCTTC
>TRBJ1-5|TRBV5-1|.|few
CASSFSPAGDQPQHF
TGCGCCAGCAGCTTCAGTCCCGCAGGAGATCAGCCCCAGCATTTT
>TRBJ2-3|TRBV12-3/TRBV12-4|TRBD2|few
CASSLGRLAGGGDTQYF
TGTGCCAGCAGTTTAGGACGACTAGCGGGAGGTGGCGATACGCAGTATTTT
>TRBJ2-1|TRBV27|TRBD2|.
CASSTTGTSGYNEQFF
TGTGCCAGCAGTACGACCGGGACTAGCGGGTACAATGAGCAGTTCTTC
>TRBJ1-2|TRBV28|TRBD1|.
CASSVTGGVNYGYTF
TGTGCCAGCAGTGTCACAGGGGGGGTCAACTATGGCTACACCTTC
>TRBJ2-7|TRBV9|.|few
CASSAEAGAQNEQYF
TGTGCCAGCAGCGCGGAGGCAGGGGCTCAGAACGAGCAGTACTTC
>TRBJ2-1|TRBV2|.|few
CASSVGGEQFF
TGTGCCAGCAGCGTAGGGGGTGAGCAGTTCTTC
>TRBJ2-1|TRBV21-1|.|few
CASSKFLNNQYNEQFF
TGTGCCAGCAGCAAATTTCTCAATAACCAATACAATGAGCAGTTCTTC
>TRBJ2-2|TRBV2|TRBD1|few
CASSRDDRVGELFF
TGTGCCAGCAGTCGCGACGACAGGGTGGGGGAGCTGTTTTTT
>TRBJ2-4|TRBV20-1|TRBD2|.
CSARDYTSVDKNIQYF
TGCAGTGCTAGAGATTATACTAGCGTAGACAAAAACATTCAGTACTTC
>TRBJ1-5|TRBV12-3/TRBV12-4|TRBD1|.
CASSRSGQGNQPQHF
TGTGCCAGCAGTCGATCAGGACAGGGCAATCAGCCCCAGCATTTT
>TRBJ2-7|TRBV7-2|.|.
CASSLTGPGAYEQYF
TGTGCCAGCAGCTTAACGGGCCCAGGGGCCTACGAGCAGTACTTC
>TRBJ1-1|TRBV7-2|.|few
CASSLRALNTEAFF
TGTGCCAGCAGCCTCCGGGCCCTGAACACTGAAGCTTTCTTT
>TRBJ2-7|TRBV2|TRBD2|few
CASSSGGSGREQYF
TGTGCCAGCAGTTCTGGCGGGAGTGGACGCGAGCAGTACTTC
>TRBJ2-7|TRBV14|TRBD1|few
CASSPSTGSHEQYF
TGTGCCAGCAGCCCCTCGACAGGGTCCCACGAGCAGTACTTC
>TRBJ2-2|TRBV7-9|TRBD2|few
CASSLSGSQTGELFF
TGTGCCAGCAGCCTTAGCGGGAGCCAAACCGGGGAGCTGTTTTTT
>TRBJ2-7|TRBV28|.|.
CASNPEGLRGYEQYF
TGTGCCAGCAACCCCGAAGGACTCAGGGGCTACGAGCAGTACTTC
>TRBJ2-1|TRBV6-5|TRBD2|few
CASRTAGGPYYEQFF
TGTGCCAGCAGAACAGCGGGAGGGCCTTATTATGAGCAGTTCTTC
>TRBJ2-5|TRBV20-1|.|few
CSASQGPGETQYF
TGCAGTGCTAGCCAAGGGCCGGGAGAGACCCAGTACTTC
>TRBJ2-7|TRBV10-3|.|.
CAISEGLTGEQYF
TGTGCCATCAGTGAGGGGCTAACGGGCGAGCAGTACTTC
>TRBJ2-3|TRBV6-1|.|.
CASSEDFSGYKSTDTQYF
TGTGCCAGCAGTGAAGACTTTTCGGGGTACAAAAGCACAGATACGCAGTATTTT
>TRBJ2-7|TRBV20-1|.|few
CSARDQTTLEYEQYF
TGCAGTGCTAGAGATCAGACAACCCTCGAATACGAGCAGTACTTC
>TRBJ1-5|TRBV2|.|.
CASSKSYSNQPQHF
TGTGCCAGCAGCAAGTCTTATAGCAATCAGCCCCAGCATTTT